The 18 T cell receptor beta chains below come from one sample, sequenced in a study of regulatory T cells in long-lasting Graves disease. Documented time point: newly diagnosed GD, antithyroid drugs for less than 3 months. The TCR library was made from RNA extracted from PBMCs. Building the TCR beta libraries relied on iRepertoire HTBI primers, and CDR3 regions underwent Arm-PCR. TCRdb passed the multiplex PCR reads through MiXCR, listing each CDR3 protein once. The sample contains 500,000 or so distinct CDR3 sequences, more than 15% of which appear only once. The data also belong to a second study, concerning T cells in Graves' hyperthyroidism and ophthalmopathy.

Source: peripheral blood mononuclear cells (PBMCs), taken at new diagnosis, from a patient treated with antithyroid drugs. These receptor sequences come from a woman aged 35-65 years with Graves disease.

This clonotype was recorded at least ten times. The V call is TRBV11-3, the J call TRBJ2-3, with D unclear. Looked up from germline, CDR1 is SGHNT and CDR2 is YENEEA. The ends were cut back, 0 bases at V and 2 bases at J, with 12 bases in the middle. The length of the CDR3 is 16 residues. The CDR3: CASSLEGLVATDTQYF. CDR3 DNA: TGTGCCAGCAGCTTAGAGGGCTTAGTGGCCACAGATACGCAGTATTTT.

As to this clonotype: A much bigger clone sits one base away, suggesting this may be a read error. This CDR3 fails to terminate in the conserved phenylalanine or tryptophan, so it likely reflects a read error. This chain uses TRBV2 with TRBJ2-1; possible D gene TRBD1, 5 bases. Per germline, CDR1 SNHLY and CDR2 FYNNEI. The ends were cut back, 8 bases at V and 7 bases at J, with 12 bases in the middle. This CDR3 has 12 amino acids. The CDR3 DNA is TGTGCCAGCTTGACTGGGGCTAATGAGCAGTTCTCC. Translating gives CASLTGANEQFS.

This clonotype appeared a few times. The chain couples TRBV4-1 to TRBJ2-2, with D possibly being TRBD1 or TRBD2 (5 bases each). The CDR3 is 15 amino acids. The V and J ends lost 3 bases and 4 bases respectively, with 12 bases between them. CDR1 is MGHRA, CDR2 YSYEKL, per germline. The CDR3 bases are TGCGCCAGCAGCCATGGGGACCATTCCACCGGGGAGCTGTTTTTT. This encodes CASSHGDHSTGELFF.

This clonotype occurred many times. The V call is TRBV3-1, the J call TRBJ2-3, with D perhaps matching TRBD2 (7 bases). Trimming shortened V by 4 bases and J by 0 bases, and 20 bases separated the two germline ends. Germline CDR1 is LGHDT and CDR2 is YNNKEL (reference sequence). There are 18 residues in the CDR3. The CDR3 coding sequence is TGTGCCAGCAGCCTCACCGGCGGGGGCCGGAAAAGCACAGATACGCAGTATTTT. It translates to CASSLTGGGRKSTDTQYF.

In its sample, this clonotype was seen many times. The CDR3, as DNA: TGTGCCAGCAGCGCCTGGGACAGGGTATCGGATCAGCCCCAGCATTTT. It translates to CASSAWDRVSDQPQHF. The rearrangement uses TRBV7-2 and TRBJ1-5; 9 positions match TRBD1. V gave up 5 bases and J gave up 5 bases; unmatched junction bases: 10. Germline assignment: CDR1 SGHTA and CDR2 FQGNSA. The CDR3 is made up of 16 amino acids.

The CDR3 is CASSPPVAGGPDEQFF. The CDR3 region has the DNA TGCGCCAGCAGCCCCCCGGTTGCGGGGGGGCCGGATGAGCAGTTCTTC. The V gene is TRBV5-1, the J gene TRBJ2-1; 9 bases agree with TRBD2. Germline CDR1 and CDR2: SGHRS and YFSETQ. This CDR3 is 16 amino acids long. Trimming took 4 bases from V and 8 from J; bases not matched to a gene: 13.

This clonotype occurred many times. The rearrangement uses TRBV28 and TRBJ2-2; the D call may be TRBD1 or TRBD2 (5 bases each). CDR1 is MDHEN, CDR2 SYDVKM, per germline. V gave up 7 bases and J gave up 6 bases, with 15 bases separating them. The CDR3 loop spans 14 amino acids. The CDR3 here is CASTAGTLAGELFF. The CDR3 DNA follows: TGTGCCAGCACGGCAGGGACCCTTGCCGGGGAGCTGTTTTTT.

J is TRBJ1-1 and V is TRBV19; the D is unclear. The CDR3 covers 13 residues. The V gene lost 6 bases and the J gene lost 3 bases, with 11 bases spanning the gap. Per germline, CDR1 LNHDA and CDR2 SQIVND (reference sequence). Here the CDR3 DNA reads TGTGCCAGTAGCCCCGCCGGGGACACTGAAGCTTTCTTT. Translation gives CASSPAGDTEAFF.

J is TRBJ1-5 and V is TRBV27; D possibly corresponds to TRBD1 (6 bases). CDR1 and CDR2 from the germline V gene are MNHEY and SMNVEV (reference sequence). Trimming removed 2 bases from V and 0 bases from J, with 8 bases in between. The CDR3 length is 15 residues. The CDR3 DNA follows: TGTGCCAGCAGTTTAACAGGGTTTAGCAATCAGCCCCAGCATTTT. Its protein product is CASSLTGFSNQPQHF.

This clonotype was counted only a few times. J is TRBJ2-2 and V is TRBV10-1, with D perhaps TRBD2 (7 bases). V gave up 0 bases and J gave up 4 bases, with 9 bases separating them. The germline gives CDR1 WNHNN, CDR2 SYGVQD (reference sequence). The CDR3 length is 15 residues. CDR3 sequence (DNA): TGCGCCAGCAGTGAGTCGCGGGGGCTCACCGGGGAGCTGTTTTTT. Translated, it gives CASSESRGLTGELFF.

This clonotype has at least ten counts. V is TRBV19 and J is TRBJ2-2; a possible D gene is TRBD1 (5 bases). There are 15 residues in the CDR3. Per the germline V gene, CDR1 is LNHDA and CDR2 is SQIVND (reference sequence). Trimming took 10 bases from V and 4 from J, leaving 19 bases between them. Here the CDR3 reads CATLPQGIFTGELFF. The DNA for the CDR3 is TGTGCCACCCTGCCGCAGGGCATTTTCACCGGGGAGCTGTTTTTT.

The chain employs TRBV3-1 and TRBJ1-2; TRBD1 aligns across 9 bases. This CDR3 contains 14 residues. CDR1 and CDR2 from the germline V gene are LGHDT and YNNKEL (reference sequence). V lost 7 bases to trimming and J lost 7 bases; unmatched junction nucleotides: 10. CDR3 residues: CASTDGTGYGGYTF. The CDR3 nucleotides are TGTGCCAGCACCGATGGGACAGGGTACGGTGGCTACACCTTC. Filled out from reference TRBV3-1 and TRBJ1-2, the complete variable domain reads DTAVSQTPKYLVTQMGNDKSIKCEQNLGHDTMYWYKQDSKKFLKIMFSYNNKELIINETVPNRFSPKSPDKAHLNLHINSLELGDSAVYFCASTDGTGYGGYTFGSGTRLTVV.

The rearrangement joins TRBV5-4 to TRBJ2-1; D is uncertain. The CDR3 consists of 16 residues. V lost 3 bases and J lost 2, with 15 bases in between. CDR1 and CDR2 from the germline V gene are SGHNT and YYREEE (reference sequence). The CDR3 is CASSSGTERPYNEQFF. As DNA, the CDR3 is TGTGCCAGCAGCTCAGGCACGGAGCGACCCTACAATGAGCAGTTCTTC.

This clonotype was detected ten times or more. This chain joins TRBV3-1 and TRBJ1-2; 8 nucleotides match TRBD1. Germline values: CDR1 LGHDT, CDR2 YNNKEL (reference sequence). The trim removed 1 base at V and 8 bases at J, leaving 6 bases unmatched. This CDR3 has 14 amino acids. The CDR3 loop is CASSQATGEGGYTF. The CDR3 DNA is TGTGCCAGCAGCCAAGCGACAGGGGAGGGAGGCTACACCTTC. Full variable domain (remainder filled in from reference TRBV3-1 and TRBJ1-2): DTAVSQTPKYLVTQMGNDKSIKCEQNLGHDTMYWYKQDSKKFLKIMFSYNNKELIINETVPNRFSPKSPDKAHLNLHINSLELGDSAVYFCASSQATGEGGYTFGSGTRLTVV.

The rearrangement uses TRBV5-1 and TRBJ1-4; D is ambiguous. CDR3 length: 16 residues. CDR1 and CDR2 from the germline V gene are SGHRS and YFSETQ. V gave up 1 base and J gave up 8 bases, with 18 bases separating them. The DNA for the CDR3 is TGCGCCAGCAGCTTGATGGTGGGAGTAGGAAACGAAAAACTGTTTTTT. Translating it yields CASSLMVGVGNEKLFF.

In this sample, this clonotype turned up many times. The rearrangement uses TRBV12-3 or TRBV12-4 and TRBJ1-2; D call uncertain. Trimming removed 6 bases at V and 5 bases at J, with 16 bases between. CDR3 length: 14 residues. CDR3 in amino acids: CASRTDGPGYGYTF. CDR3 DNA sequence: TGTGCCAGCAGAACCGACGGTCCTGGGTATGGCTACACCTTC.

This clonotype appeared many times. V is TRBV20-1 and J is TRBJ2-1; 15 nucleotides agree with TRBD2. In germline, CDR1 is DFQATT, CDR2 SNEGSKA (reference sequence). The CDR3 contains 14 residues. V shed 4 bases and J 11 bases; nucleotides not matched to a gene: 6. CDR3 DNA sequence: TGCAGTGCTATCGGACTAGCGGGGGGGCCTAAGCAGTTCTTC. Amino acid sequence: CSAIGLAGGPKQFF.

There are a few counts of this clonotype. The genes are TRBV6-1 and TRBJ1-5; 9 nucleotides agree with TRBD1. Germline V CDR1 and CDR2: MNHNS, SASEGT. The CDR3 length is 14 residues. Losses at the gene ends were 3 bases for V and 11 bases for J; bases not matched to a gene: 8. The CDR3: CASSETGGGLSQHF. The CDR3 DNA sequence: TGTGCCAGCAGTGAGACAGGGGGAGGTTTGTCCCAGCATTTT.